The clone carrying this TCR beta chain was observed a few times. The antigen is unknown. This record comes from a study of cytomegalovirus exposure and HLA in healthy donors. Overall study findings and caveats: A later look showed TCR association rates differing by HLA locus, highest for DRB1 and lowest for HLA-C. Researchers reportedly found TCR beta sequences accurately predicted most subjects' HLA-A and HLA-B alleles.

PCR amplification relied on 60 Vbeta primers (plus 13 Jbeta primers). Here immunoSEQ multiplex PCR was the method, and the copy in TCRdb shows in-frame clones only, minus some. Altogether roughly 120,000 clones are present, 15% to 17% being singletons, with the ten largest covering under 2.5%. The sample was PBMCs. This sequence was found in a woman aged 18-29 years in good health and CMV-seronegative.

The CDR3: CASSLVGLAGARGSYEQYF. In DNA form, the CDR3 reads TGTGCCAGCAGCTTAGTGGGACTAGCGGGGGCCCGGGGTTCCTACGAGCAGTACTTC. The chain links TRBV7-7 to TRBJ2-7; 14 bases are shared with TRBD2. Unmatched junction bases numbered 9, after V lost 1 base and J lost 1 base. The CDR3 is made up of 19 amino acids. Germline loops: CDR1 SSHAT, CDR2 FNYEAQ (reference sequence). The full variable domain, completed using reference TRBV7-7 and TRBJ2-7, is GAGVSQSPRYKVTKRGQDVTLRCDPISSHATLYWYQQALGQGPEFLTYFNYEAQPDKSGLPSDRFSAERPEGSISTLTIQRTEQRDSAMYRCASSLVGLAGARGSYEQYFGPGTRLTVT.